The clone carrying this T cell receptor beta chain was counted a single time. These data originate in a study of blood T cell repertoires in COVID-19. The V end was cut by 4 bases, the J end by 6 bases, with 21 bases between. Germline lookup yields CDR1 SGDLS and CDR2 YYNGEE. The CDR3 is 16 amino acids. Original handling: By means of reference gene primer amplification, nucleated cell counts were estimated. Profiling relied on immunoSEQ multiplex PCR, and the TCRdb table lists in-frame clones only, not all of them. V and J calls and clone size are as listed in that table; D and trimming were resolved from the DNA. This table holds about 300,000 clones, 86% found once.

This sequence joins TRBV9 and TRBJ2-3, with D possibly TRBD2 on 7 matching bases. The TCR sequence derives from a woman between 45 and 65 years old with acute or convalescent COVID-19. The specimen was peripheral blood. CDR3 protein: CASSPTLGGASDTQYF. For the CDR3, the DNA is TGTGCCAGCAGCCCGACTTTGGGGGGGGCCTCGGATACGCAGTATTTT. The variable domain in full, with the rest retrieved from reference TRBV9 and TRBJ2-3, is DSGVTQTPKHLITATGQRVTLRCSPRSGDLSVYWYQQSLDQGLQFLIQYYNGEERAKGNILERFSAQQFPDLHSELNLSSLELGDSALYFCASSPTLGGASDTQYFGPGTRLTVL.